The clone carrying this T cell receptor beta chain was seen a handful of times. Its specificity is unknown. The CDR3 is made up of 13 amino acids. The germline V gene has CDR1 MNHEY and CDR2 SVGEGT. V dropped 8 bases and J dropped 1 base, with 11 bases sitting between them. This specimen belongs to a study of CD8 T cells in ankylosing spondylitis. Study observations and caveats: Disease-linked clones reportedly showed significant enrichment in matched ankylosing spondylitis synovial fluid. A CD8+ phenotype characterized the disease-linked clones, which were relatively rare in peripheral blood. Both synovial fluid and blood in reactive arthritis had previously been reported to carry some motif variants. Seven to nine highly homologous variants formed a TCR beta motif that appeared characteristic of ankylosing spondylitis blood.

Libraries of TCR beta came from quantitative 5'-RACE with molecular barcodes. From the 5' RACE reads, TCRdb called clonotypes with MiXCR, one entry per CDR3 protein. The sample lists 700,000 to 850,000 distinct CDR3 sequences; over 9.5% were seen once. The chain carries TRBV6-2 or TRBV6-3 and TRBJ1-1; maybe TRBD1 (5 bases). The sequence came from a male donor with ankylosing spondylitis. The sequencing input was blood, either unsorted or a sorted T cell fraction (not recorded which). The CDR3 sequence is CASRWDQNTEAFF. CDR3 in DNA: TGTGCCAGCCGCTGGGACCAGAACACTGAAGCTTTCTTT.